This T cell receptor (beta chain) comes out of a study of T-cell reconstitution after alpha-beta-depleted transplantation in children. Study results and caveats: Reportedly, alpha-beta T cells present about two months post-transplant originated from several hundred expanded clones of graft origin.

With regard to this clonotype: Its antigen is as yet unknown.

A TCRbeta library incorporating unique molecular identifiers was prepared. One entry per CDR3 protein, called by TCRdb with MiXCR from the PCR reads. This table holds 610,000 or so distinct CDR3 sequences, 25% to 30% found once. The CDR3 runs to 16 residues. Germline assignment: CDR1 SGHAT and CDR2 FQNNGV. V gave up 3 bases and J gave up 3 bases, with 14 bases separating them. The TCR sequence derives from a boy younger than two with Wiskott-Aldrich syndrome, due to receive a stem cell transplant. This specimen consisted of PBMCs, obtained before TCRalphabeta/CD19-depleted stem cell transplant. V gene TRBV11-2 combines with J gene TRBJ2-2; D may be TRBD1 or TRBD2 (6 bases each). CDR3 nucleotide sequence: TGTGCCAGCAGCTTGCTAGGGGGGCATGACACCGGGGAGCTGTTTTTT. This translates into CASSLLGGHDTGELFF.